This TCR beta chain was recorded in a study of neurological immune-mediated disorders. Noted time point: longitudinal time-point 3. 5'RACE generated cDNA with 10-nucleotide random UMIs. From 15-18 subjects, each sequencing run yielded over 190 million TCR-beta sequences. TCRdb reanalysed the 5' RACE reads using MiXCR and keeps one entry per CDR3 protein. The sample shows about 81,000 distinct CDR3 sequences, roughly 4.3% of them seen only once. The CDR3 runs to 13 residues. The ends were cut back, 3 bases at V and 2 bases at J, with 7 bases in the middle. Germline CDR1 reads SEHNR; CDR2 reads FQNEAQ (reference sequence). This clonotype occurred many times.

This TCR came from a woman between 55 and 75 years old with multiple sclerosis. This chain joins TRBV7-9 and TRBJ1-2; tentative D call: TRBD1 (5 bases). Source material: PBMCs. The CDR3 coding sequence is TGTGCCAGCAGCTTTTCAGGGAACTATGGCTACACCTTC. The encoded protein is CASSFSGNYGYTF.